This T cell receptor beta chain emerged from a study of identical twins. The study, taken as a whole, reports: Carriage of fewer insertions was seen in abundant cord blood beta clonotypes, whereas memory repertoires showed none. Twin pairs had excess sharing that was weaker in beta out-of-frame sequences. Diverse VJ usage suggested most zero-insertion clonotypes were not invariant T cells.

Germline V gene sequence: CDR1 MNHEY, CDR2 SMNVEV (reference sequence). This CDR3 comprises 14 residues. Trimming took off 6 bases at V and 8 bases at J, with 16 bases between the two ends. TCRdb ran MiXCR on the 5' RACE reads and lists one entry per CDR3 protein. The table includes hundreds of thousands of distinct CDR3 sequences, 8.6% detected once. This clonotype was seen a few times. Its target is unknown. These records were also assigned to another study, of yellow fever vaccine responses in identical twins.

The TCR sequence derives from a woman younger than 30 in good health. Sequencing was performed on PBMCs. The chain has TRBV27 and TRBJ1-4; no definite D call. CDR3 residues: CASRDLEGDEKLFF. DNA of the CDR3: TGTGCCAGCAGGGACCTTGAGGGTGACGAAAAACTGTTTTTT.